This T cell receptor beta chain was profiled in a study of control samples from healthy donors and cancer patients. Profiling relied on immunoSEQ multiplex PCR, and the TCRdb table lists in-frame clones only, not all of them. This table holds 95,000 to 130,000 clones, more than 75% found once. From germline, CDR1 is WSHSY and CDR2 SAAADI. The V end lost 10 bases, the J end lost 2 bases, and 17 bases lay between the germline ends. This CDR3 has 14 residues. Sequenced material: blood. The V call is TRBV10-2, the J call TRBJ2-5, with D tentatively TRBD1 or TRBD2 (6 bases each). This clonotype was sampled from a woman in her 70s in good health. For the CDR3, the DNA is TGCGCCACCCATGACGGGGGCATACAAGAGACCCAGTACTTC. Translation: CATHDGGIQETQYF.